The 31 T cell receptor beta chains in this list originate from one sample, sequenced in a study of vaccination and CD4 T cells after COVID-19. CD4+ T cells that had been cultured provided DNA sequenced with the Oncomine TCR Beta short-read assay. TCRdb recomputed calls from the PCR reads with MiXCR, one row per CDR3 protein. The table shows around 4,200 distinct CDR3 sequences, with around 35% occurring only once. As for treatment: approximately nine-day PBMC culture with coronavirus spike peptide pools or control peptides (ViraFEST assay). No antigen has been assigned to these receptors. The sequencing used CD4+ T cells from blood, cultured in vitro, collected after SARS-CoV-2 vaccination. These receptors all stem from a human donor who had recovered from COVID-19.

V and J are TRBV6-1 and TRBJ1-2; no definite D call. CDR1 is MNHNS and CDR2 is SASEGT in the germline V gene. CDR3 length: 14 residues. Deletions cut 0 bases from V and 8 bases from J, with 13 bases between. CDR3 nucleotides: TGTGCCAGCAGTGAAGCGCTTACAGAGAGGGGCTACACCTTC. Translating it yields CASSEALTERGYTF.

The rearrangement uses TRBV10-1 and TRBJ2-7; D not resolved. V shed 3 bases and J shed 6 bases, with 9 bases lying between them. The CDR3 totals 12 residues. The germline V gene has CDR1 WNHNN and CDR2 SYGVQD (reference sequence). The CDR3 reads CASSDRNFEQYF. In DNA, the CDR3 is TGCGCCAGCAGTGACCGGAATTTCGAGCAGTACTTC.

The chain uses TRBV28 and TRBJ1-2, with D perhaps matching TRBD1 (6 bases). With 5 bases removed from V and 5 bases from J, the gap between germline ends came to 15 bases. Germline CDR1 and CDR2: MDHEN and SYDVKM. The CDR3 runs 14 residues. The CDR3 DNA reads as TGTGCCAGCAGTCCCGACTCAGGGGCGTATGGCTACACCTTC. It is translated as CASSPDSGAYGYTF.

This chain connects TRBV11-2 to TRBJ1-2, with D perhaps matching TRBD1 (5 bases). CDR1 and CDR2 from the germline V gene are SGHAT and FQNNGV. V dropped 4 bases and J dropped 4 bases, with 16 bases sitting between them. The CDR3 is 15 residues long. The CDR3 is CASSSLTRRGYGYTF. For the CDR3, the DNA is TGTGCCAGCAGCTCCCTCACCCGAAGGGGCTATGGCTACACCTTC.

This clonotype has more than one count but fewer than ten. This CDR3 is CASSYRRTSRSYEQYF. The CDR3 DNA sequence: TGTGCCAGCAGTTACCGTCGGACTTCCCGGTCCTACGAGCAGTACTTC. This sequence joins TRBV6-2 or TRBV6-3 and TRBJ2-7, with TRBD2 as a possible D gene (5 bases). CDR1 MNHEY and CDR2 SVGEGT come from the germline V gene. The CDR3 consists of 16 residues. V lost 2 bases, J lost 1 base, and 15 bases lay in between.

The CDR3 spells CASSRDGNTEAFF. The CDR3 nucleotides read TGTGCCAGCAGTCGAGACGGAAACACTGAAGCTTTCTTT. The chain uses TRBV11-2 and TRBJ1-1; D ambiguous. The length of the CDR3 is 13 residues. Deletions cut 6 bases from V and 2 bases from J, with 10 bases between. Germline V gene lookup returns CDR1 SGHAT and CDR2 FQNNGV.

CDR3 in amino acids: CASSGSTGMNTEAFF. The CDR3 DNA sequence: TGTGCCAGCAGCGGGTCTACGGGTATGAACACTGAAGCTTTCTTT. The chain links TRBV7-9 to TRBJ1-1; D is unclear. Germline V gives CDR1 SEHNR, CDR2 FQNEAQ (reference sequence). Deletions cut 5 bases from V and 0 bases from J, with 13 bases between. This CDR3 is 15 amino acids long.

The chain employs TRBV5-1 and TRBJ1-6; D unclear. With 2 bases removed from V and 7 bases from J, the gap between germline ends came to 7 bases. This CDR3 is 13 amino acids long. The germline V gene has CDR1 SGHRS and CDR2 YFSETQ. The CDR3 region has the DNA TGCGCCAGCAGCTTCTTAATGAATTCACCCCTCCACTTT. As protein: CASSFLMNSPLHF.

In its sample, this clonotype was seen a few times. The V and J genes are TRBV7-2 and TRBJ1-5; D unclear. The CDR3 extends over 15 amino acids. Germline CDR1 SGHTA, CDR2 FQGNSA. Trimming shortened V by 5 bases and J by 2 bases, and 13 bases separated the two germline ends. CDR3 nucleotides: TGTGCCAGCAGCCCGATATTGGGTGGCAATCAGCCCCAGCATTTT. Its translation is CASSPILGGNQPQHF.

J is TRBJ1-1 and V is TRBV28, with 7 bases lining up with TRBD1. Germline CDR1 reads MDHEN; CDR2 reads SYDVKM. Trimming took 5 bases from V and 5 from J; bases not matched to a gene: 11. The CDR3 has 15 amino acids. CDR3 DNA sequence: TGTGCCAGCAGTCTCCGTCCGACAGGGAGGACTGAAGCTTTCTTT. Translated, it gives CASSLRPTGRTEAFF.

This clonotype was detected a few times. The J gene is TRBJ1-2, the V gene TRBV11-2; a possible D gene is TRBD1 (5 bases). Deletions cut 5 bases from V and 4 bases from J, with 14 bases between. Germline CDR1 and CDR2: SGHAT and FQNNGV. The CDR3 totals 14 residues. The CDR3 bases are TGTGCCAGCAGCCCCACGCAGGGCCCCTATGGCTACACCTTC. Amino acid sequence: CASSPTQGPYGYTF.

In this sample, this clonotype turned up once. The V call is TRBV28, the J call TRBJ1-1; D is unclear. The germline V and J ends were trimmed by 6 bases and 2 bases, with 4 bases remaining between them. CDR1 and CDR2 from the germline V gene are MDHEN and SYDVKM. The CDR3 runs to 11 residues. The CDR3 loop is CASRINTEAFF. In DNA form, the CDR3 reads TGTGCCAGCAGGATTAACACTGAAGCTTTCTTT.

V usage is TRBV2 and J usage is TRBJ1-2; 9 nucleotides line up with TRBD1. The CDR3 length is 13 residues. Germline CDR1 and CDR2: SNHLY and FYNNEI. Trimming removed 3 bases from V and 8 bases from J; junction bases left unmatched: 4. The DNA of the CDR3 is TGTGCCAGCAGTGAGGACAGGGGTAAGGGCTACACCTTC. Its translation is CASSEDRGKGYTF.

V usage is TRBV24-1 and J usage is TRBJ2-3; D gene uncertain. The CDR3 loop spans 12 amino acids. The germline CDR1 and CDR2 sequences are KGHDR and SFDVKD. V lost 0 bases, J lost 6 bases, and 3 bases lay in between. The CDR3 here is CATSDLKDTQYF. CDR3 DNA: TGTGCCACCAGTGATTTGAAGGATACGCAGTATTTT.

The rearrangement links TRBV4-1 to TRBJ1-1; D unresolved. The CDR3 loop spans 15 amino acids. The germline gives CDR1 MGHRA, CDR2 YSYEKL. V lost 1 base and J lost 4, with 13 bases in between. This CDR3 is CASSQGVGVGTEAFF. DNA for the CDR3: TGCGCCAGCAGCCAAGGAGTTGGGGTTGGCACTGAAGCTTTCTTT.

This clonotype has just a few counts. The chain couples TRBV2 to TRBJ2-3; no clear D. The V end lost 7 bases, the J end lost 0 bases, and 8 bases lay between the germline ends. The CDR3 runs 13 residues. Germline assignment: CDR1 SNHLY and CDR2 FYNNEI. CDR3 in amino acids: CASTPTSTDTQYF. CDR3 DNA: TGTGCCAGCACGCCTACTAGCACAGATACGCAGTATTTT.

The CDR3 DNA reads as TGCAGTGCCCCGGGACAGACTAGCACAGATACGCAGTATTTT. Its protein product is CSAPGQTSTDTQYF. The J gene is TRBJ2-3, the V gene TRBV20-1, with TRBD1 matching over 7 bases. J was trimmed by 0 bases and V by 6 bases; bases with no gene match: 6. The CDR3 loop spans 14 amino acids. Germline V gives CDR1 DFQATT, CDR2 SNEGSKA (reference sequence).

This sequence joins TRBV13 and TRBJ1-1; no definite D call. Germline lookup yields CDR1 PRHDT and CDR2 FYEKMQ (reference sequence). V dropped 3 bases and J dropped 1 base, with 12 bases sitting between them. The CDR3 is 15 amino acids. This CDR3 reads CASSFLGSGNTEAFF. CDR3 bases: TGTGCCAGCAGCTTCTTGGGGTCGGGGAACACTGAAGCTTTCTTT.

This clonotype has just a few counts. The chain is built from TRBV2 and TRBJ1-1; D call uncertain. CDR3 length equals 13 residues. V lost 9 bases to trimming and J lost 1 base, with 12 bases between them. The V gene's germline CDR1 is SNHLY and CDR2 FYNNEI. CDR3 sequence reads: CASTRKGNTEAFF. The DNA of the CDR3 is TGTGCCAGTACCAGGAAAGGGAACACTGAAGCTTTCTTT.

The chain has TRBV28 and TRBJ2-5; a weak D match, TRBD2 (6 bases). The CDR3 spans 14 residues. The germline V gene has CDR1 MDHEN and CDR2 SYDVKM. Between the trimmed V and J ends, which lost 3 bases and 1 base, there was a span of 9 bases. The CDR3 region is CASSFGGTQETQYF. The CDR3 nucleotides read TGTGCCAGCAGTTTCGGCGGGACCCAAGAGACCCAGTACTTC.

This chain uses TRBV6-1 with TRBJ1-5; 8 nucleotides match TRBD1. CDR1 is MNHNS, CDR2 SASEGT, per germline. V gave up 4 bases and J gave up 8 bases; unmatched junction bases: 7. CDR3 length equals 14 residues. This CDR3 reads CASSGRTGNEPQHF. The CDR3 nucleotides are TGTGCCAGCAGTGGGCGGACAGGGAATGAGCCCCAGCATTTT.

V and J are TRBV2 and TRBJ1-2, with D tentatively TRBD1 (5 bases). Per germline, CDR1 SNHLY and CDR2 FYNNEI. This CDR3 comprises 13 residues. The V and J ends lost 5 bases and 6 bases respectively, with 13 bases between them. CDR3 DNA sequence: TGTGCCAGCAGTTCCCCAGGGCGGAATGGCTACACCTTC. It yields the protein CASSSPGRNGYTF.

This clonotype appeared once. The V gene is TRBV5-5, the J gene TRBJ2-7, with D tentatively TRBD2 (7 bases). Germline V gives CDR1 SGHKS, CDR2 YYEKEE (reference sequence). Trimming stripped 3 bases from V and 4 bases from J, with 17 bases between. The CDR3 covers 15 residues. The CDR3, as DNA: TGTGCCAGCAGCTCCCAAGGGGGGGATGTTTACGAGCAGTACTTC. It specifies CASSSQGGDVYEQYF.

The chain has TRBV20-1 and TRBJ2-5, with unresolved D. V was trimmed by 5 bases and J by 1 base, leaving 8 bases between them. Germline CDR1 and CDR2: DFQATT and SNEGSKA (reference sequence). This CDR3 region has 12 residues. The CDR3 bases are TGCAGTGCTCGACAAACCCAAGAGACCCAGTACTTC. Residues: CSARQTQETQYF.

This chain joins TRBV6-1 and TRBJ2-3, with TRBD2 matching 12 bases. The junction had 7 bases not matched to a gene; V was cut back by 5 bases and J by 4 bases. Germline lookup yields CDR1 MNHNS and CDR2 SASEGT. The CDR3 is made up of 16 amino acids. The CDR3 coding sequence is TGTGCCAGCAGTCCCAAGACTAGCGGGAGACCAGATACGCAGTATTTT. Protein product: CASSPKTSGRPDTQYF.

The chain employs TRBV7-2 and TRBJ2-4; D may correspond to TRBD1 or TRBD2 (5 bases each). Germline V gene lookup returns CDR1 SGHTA and CDR2 FQGNSA. The CDR3 is 14 amino acids. V lost 5 bases to trimming and J lost 4 bases, with 12 bases between them. The chain's CDR3 is CASSVRGQKNIQYF. CDR3 coding DNA: TGTGCCAGCAGCGTCCGGGGCCAGAAAAACATTCAGTACTTC.

J is TRBJ2-7 and V is TRBV15, with D possibly matching TRBD2 (5 bases). Germline loops: CDR1 LNHNV, CDR2 YYDKDF (reference sequence). The CDR3 is made up of 15 amino acids. Trimming stripped 3 bases from V and 3 bases from J, with 15 bases between. The CDR3 coding sequence is TGTGCCACCAGCAGGGCACCCTTGACTATCTACGAGCAGTACTTC. Its translation is CATSRAPLTIYEQYF.

This clonotype was observed a few times. The chain couples TRBV19 to TRBJ2-5; D is uncertain. The CDR3 extends over 13 amino acids. Germline V gene data show CDR1 as LNHDA and CDR2 as SQIVND (reference sequence). The CDR3: CASVWVRHETQYF. The CDR3 region has the DNA TGTGCGAGCGTGTGGGTCCGCCACGAGACCCAGTACTTC.

This clonotype has only a few counts. This sequence joins TRBV20-1 and TRBJ1-1; perhaps TRBD1 as D (5 bases). V lost 5 bases, J lost 6 bases, and 22 bases lay in between. The CDR3 runs to 15 residues. Germline lookup yields CDR1 DFQATT and CDR2 SNEGSKA (reference sequence). CDR3 sequence: CSALTSGRGYPEAFF. The CDR3 coding sequence is TGCAGTGCTCTTACCTCGGGACGGGGCTATCCTGAAGCTTTCTTT.

The chain carries TRBV18 and TRBJ1-1; TRBD1 aligns across 11 bases. The J segment lost 5 bases and the V segment lost 2 bases, leaving 7 bases of the junction unmatched. Germline V gene sequence: CDR1 KGHSH, CDR2 LQKENI. This CDR3 spans 16 amino acids. CDR3: CASSPGDRGYWTEAFF. The CDR3 nucleotides are TGTGCCAGCTCACCAGGGGACAGGGGGTACTGGACTGAAGCTTTCTTT.

This clonotype was seen only a few times. V is TRBV6-1 and J is TRBJ2-3; D is undetermined. The germline V gene encodes CDR1 MNHNS and CDR2 SASEGT. V gave up 6 bases and J gave up 0 bases, with 10 bases separating them. The CDR3 is 14 amino acids. The CDR3 nucleotides read TGTGCCAGCAGCCAATCGGCGAGCACAGATACGCAGTATTTT. Translation gives CASSQSASTDTQYF.